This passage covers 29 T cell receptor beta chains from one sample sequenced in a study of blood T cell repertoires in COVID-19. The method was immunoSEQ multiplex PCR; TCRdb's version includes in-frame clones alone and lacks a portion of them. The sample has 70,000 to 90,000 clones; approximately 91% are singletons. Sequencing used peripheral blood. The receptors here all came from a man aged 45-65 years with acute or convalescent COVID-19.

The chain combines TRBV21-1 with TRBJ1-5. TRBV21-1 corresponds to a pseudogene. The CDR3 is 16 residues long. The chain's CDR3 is CASSKSVRSGNQPQHF. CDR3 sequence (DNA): TGTGCCAGCAGCAAATCAGTGCGGAGTGGCAATCAGCCCCAGCATTTT.

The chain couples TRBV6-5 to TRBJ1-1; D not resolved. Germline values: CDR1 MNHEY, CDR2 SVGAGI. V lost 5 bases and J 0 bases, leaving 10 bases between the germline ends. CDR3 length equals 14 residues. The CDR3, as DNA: TGTGCCAGCAGTATCCTGCAGATGAACACTGAAGCTTTCTTT. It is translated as CASSILQMNTEAFF.

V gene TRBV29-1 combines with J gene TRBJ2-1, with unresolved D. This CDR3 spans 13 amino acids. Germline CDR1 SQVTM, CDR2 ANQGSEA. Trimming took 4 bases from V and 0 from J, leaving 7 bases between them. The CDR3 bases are TGCAGCGTTGTGCCAGTCTCCTACAATGAGCAGTTCTTC. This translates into CSVVPVSYNEQFF.

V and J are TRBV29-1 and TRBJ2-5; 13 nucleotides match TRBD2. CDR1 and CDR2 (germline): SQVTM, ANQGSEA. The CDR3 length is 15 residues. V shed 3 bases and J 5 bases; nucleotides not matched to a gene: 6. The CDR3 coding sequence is TGCAGCGTTGATGTAGGACTAGCGGGGGAGGAGACCCAGTACTTC. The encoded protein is CSVDVGLAGEETQYF.

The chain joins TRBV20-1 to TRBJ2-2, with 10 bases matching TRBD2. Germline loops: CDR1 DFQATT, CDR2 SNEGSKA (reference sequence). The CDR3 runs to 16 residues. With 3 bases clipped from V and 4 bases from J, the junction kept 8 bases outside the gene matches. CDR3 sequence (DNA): TGCAGTGCTAGTGGCGAGCGGGGGGGCTTCACCGGGGAGCTGTTTTTT. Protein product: CSASGERGGFTGELFF.

For the CDR3, the DNA is TGTGCCAGCTCACCGTGGGAGGCCCCCGAGAACACTGAAGCTTTCTTT. It is translated as CASSPWEAPENTEAFF. The chain carries TRBV18 and TRBJ1-1, with no clear D. The CDR3 consists of 16 residues. Germline CDR1 and CDR2: KGHSH and LQKENI. Trimming took 3 bases from V and 1 from J, leaving 15 bases between them.

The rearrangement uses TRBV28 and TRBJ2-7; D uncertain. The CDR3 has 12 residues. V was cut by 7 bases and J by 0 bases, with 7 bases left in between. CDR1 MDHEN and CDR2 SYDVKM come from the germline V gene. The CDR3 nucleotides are TGTGCCAGCACAGGCAACTCCTACGAGCAGTACTTC. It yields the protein CASTGNSYEQYF. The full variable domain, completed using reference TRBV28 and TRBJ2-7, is DVKVTQSSRYLVKRTGEKVFLECVQDMDHENMFWYRQDPGLGLRLIYFSYDVKMKEKGDIPEGYSVSREKKERFSLILESASTNQTSMYLCASTGNSYEQYFGPGTRLTVT.

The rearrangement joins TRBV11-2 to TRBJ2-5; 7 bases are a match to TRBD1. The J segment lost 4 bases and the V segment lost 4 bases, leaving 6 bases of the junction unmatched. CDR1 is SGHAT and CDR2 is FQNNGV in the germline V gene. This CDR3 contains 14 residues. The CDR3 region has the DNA TGTGCCAGCAGCTCCCGACAGGGTGGAGAGACCCAGTACTTC. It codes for CASSSRQGGETQYF.

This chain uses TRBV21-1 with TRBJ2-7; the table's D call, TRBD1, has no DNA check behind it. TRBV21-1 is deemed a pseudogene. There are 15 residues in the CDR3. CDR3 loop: CASSITSRGSYEQYF. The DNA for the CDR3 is TGTGCCAGCAGCATTACTTCCAGGGGCTCCTACGAGCAGTACTTC.

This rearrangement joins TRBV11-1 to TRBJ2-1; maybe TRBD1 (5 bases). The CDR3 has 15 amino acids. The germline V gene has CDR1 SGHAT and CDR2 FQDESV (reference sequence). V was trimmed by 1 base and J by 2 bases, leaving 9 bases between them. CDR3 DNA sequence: TGTGCCAGCAGCTTAGGTCGGACAACCTACAATGAGCAGTTCTTC. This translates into CASSLGRTTYNEQFF. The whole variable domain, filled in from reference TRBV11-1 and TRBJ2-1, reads EAEVAQSPRYKITEKSQAVAFWCDPISGHATLYWYRQILGQGPELLVQFQDESVVDDSQLPKDRFSAERLKGVDSTLKIQPAELGDSAMYLCASSLGRTTYNEQFFGPGTRLTVL.

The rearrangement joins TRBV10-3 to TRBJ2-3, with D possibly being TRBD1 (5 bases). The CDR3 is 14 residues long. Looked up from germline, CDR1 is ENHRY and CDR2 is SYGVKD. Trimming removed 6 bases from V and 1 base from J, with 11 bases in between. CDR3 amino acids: CAIRSRDRTDTQYF. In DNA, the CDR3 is TGTGCCATCAGGAGCAGGGATCGCACAGATACGCAGTATTTT.

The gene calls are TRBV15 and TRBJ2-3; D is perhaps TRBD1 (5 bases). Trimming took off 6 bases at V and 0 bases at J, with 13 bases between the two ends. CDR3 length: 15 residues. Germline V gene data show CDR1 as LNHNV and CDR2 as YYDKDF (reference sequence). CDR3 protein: CATRYRGFSTDTQYF. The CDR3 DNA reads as TGTGCCACCAGGTATAGGGGTTTTAGCACAGATACGCAGTATTTT.

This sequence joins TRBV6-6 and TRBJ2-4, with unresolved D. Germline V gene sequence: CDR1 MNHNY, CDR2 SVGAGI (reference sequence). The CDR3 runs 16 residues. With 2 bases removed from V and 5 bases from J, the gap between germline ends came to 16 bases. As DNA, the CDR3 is TGTGCCAGCAGTTACCCTACTGCGATTATCGAAAACATTCAGTACTTC. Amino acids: CASSYPTAIIENIQYF.

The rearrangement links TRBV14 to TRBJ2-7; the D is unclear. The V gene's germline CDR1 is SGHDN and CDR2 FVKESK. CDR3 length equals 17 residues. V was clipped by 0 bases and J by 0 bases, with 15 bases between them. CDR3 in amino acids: CASSQDLSPGYSYEQYF. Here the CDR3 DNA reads TGTGCCAGCAGCCAAGATCTCTCCCCGGGTTACTCCTACGAGCAGTACTTC.

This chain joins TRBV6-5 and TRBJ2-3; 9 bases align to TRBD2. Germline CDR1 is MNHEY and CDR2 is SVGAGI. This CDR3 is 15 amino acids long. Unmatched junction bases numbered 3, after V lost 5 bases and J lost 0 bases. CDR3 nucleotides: TGTGCCAGCAGTCTAGCGGGGCCAAGCACAGATACGCAGTATTTT. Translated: CASSLAGPSTDTQYF.

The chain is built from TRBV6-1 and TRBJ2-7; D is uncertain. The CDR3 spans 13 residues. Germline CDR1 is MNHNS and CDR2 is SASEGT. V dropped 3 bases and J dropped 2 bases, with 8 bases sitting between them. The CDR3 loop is CASSDQKTYEQYF. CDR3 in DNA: TGTGCCAGCAGTGACCAGAAAACCTACGAGCAGTACTTC.

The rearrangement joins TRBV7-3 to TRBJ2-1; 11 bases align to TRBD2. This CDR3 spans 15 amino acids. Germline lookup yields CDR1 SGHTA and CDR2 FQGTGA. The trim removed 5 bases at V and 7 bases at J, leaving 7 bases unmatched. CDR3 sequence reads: CASSPVSGGANEQFF. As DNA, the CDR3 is TGTGCCAGCAGCCCCGTTAGCGGGGGGGCGAATGAGCAGTTCTTC.

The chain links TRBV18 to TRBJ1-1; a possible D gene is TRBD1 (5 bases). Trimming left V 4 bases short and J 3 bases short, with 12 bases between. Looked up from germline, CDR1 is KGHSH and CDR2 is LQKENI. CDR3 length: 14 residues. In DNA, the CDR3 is TGTGCCAGCTCACTCTCCGGCAGGGACACTGAAGCTTTCTTT. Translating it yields CASSLSGRDTEAFF.

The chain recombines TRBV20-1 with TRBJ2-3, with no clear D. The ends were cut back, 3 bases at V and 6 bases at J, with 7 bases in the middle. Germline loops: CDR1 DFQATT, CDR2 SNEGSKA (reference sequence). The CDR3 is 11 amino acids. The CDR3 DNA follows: TGCAGTGCTAGTCAGTGGGATACGCAGTATTTT. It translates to CSASQWDTQYF.

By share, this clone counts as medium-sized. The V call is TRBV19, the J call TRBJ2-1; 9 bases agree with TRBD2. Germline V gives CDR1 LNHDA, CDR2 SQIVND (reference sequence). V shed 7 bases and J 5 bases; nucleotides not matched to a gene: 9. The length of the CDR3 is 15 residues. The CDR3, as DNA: TGTGCCAGTACCTTTGCGGCTAGCGGGGACAATGAGCAGTTCTTC. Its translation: CASTFAASGDNEQFF.

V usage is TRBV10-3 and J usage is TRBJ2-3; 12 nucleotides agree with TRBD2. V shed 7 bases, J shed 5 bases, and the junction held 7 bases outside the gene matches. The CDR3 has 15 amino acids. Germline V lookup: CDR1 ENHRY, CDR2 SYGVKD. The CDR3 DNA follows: TGTGCCATCACTCGGACTAGCGGGGATGTAGATACGCAGTATTTT. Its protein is CAITRTSGDVDTQYF.

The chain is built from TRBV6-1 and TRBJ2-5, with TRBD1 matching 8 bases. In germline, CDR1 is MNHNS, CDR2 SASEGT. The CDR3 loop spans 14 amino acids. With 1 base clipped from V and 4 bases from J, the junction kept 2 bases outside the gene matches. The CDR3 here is CASSEGTGTETQYF. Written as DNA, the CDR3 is TGTGCCAGCAGTGAAGGGACAGGGACAGAGACCCAGTACTTC.

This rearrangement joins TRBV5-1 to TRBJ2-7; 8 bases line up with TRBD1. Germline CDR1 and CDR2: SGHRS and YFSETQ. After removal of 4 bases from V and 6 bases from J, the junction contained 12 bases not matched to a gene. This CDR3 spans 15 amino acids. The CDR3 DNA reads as TGCGCCAGCAGCACCCAAGGACAGGGTCTTGGCGAGCAGTACTTC. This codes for CASSTQGQGLGEQYF.

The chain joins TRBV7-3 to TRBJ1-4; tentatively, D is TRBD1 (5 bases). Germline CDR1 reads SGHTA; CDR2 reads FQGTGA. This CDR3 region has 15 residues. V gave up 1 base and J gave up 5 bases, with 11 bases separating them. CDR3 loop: CASSLNSGANEKLFF. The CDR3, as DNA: TGTGCCAGCAGCTTAAACAGTGGGGCGAATGAAAAACTGTTTTTT.

CDR3: CASSYSSRVGYEQYF. Here the CDR3 DNA reads TGTGCCAGCAGTTACTCGTCCAGGGTTGGATACGAGCAGTACTTC. The chain couples TRBV6-5 to TRBJ2-7; TRBD1 might be the D (5 bases). The CDR3 length is 15 residues. Germline loops: CDR1 MNHEY, CDR2 SVGAGI. V lost 0 bases and J 4 bases, leaving 13 bases between the germline ends.

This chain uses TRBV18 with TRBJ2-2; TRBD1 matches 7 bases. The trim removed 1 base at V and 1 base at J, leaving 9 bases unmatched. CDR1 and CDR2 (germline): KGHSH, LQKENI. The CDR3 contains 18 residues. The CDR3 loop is CASSPRSGTAGNTGELFF. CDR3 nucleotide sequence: TGTGCCAGCTCACCACGGTCCGGGACAGCCGGGAACACCGGGGAGCTGTTTTTT.

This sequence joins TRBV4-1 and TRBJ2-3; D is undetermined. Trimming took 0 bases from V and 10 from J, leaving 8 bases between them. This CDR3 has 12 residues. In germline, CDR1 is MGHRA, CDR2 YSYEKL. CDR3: CASSQDFEAQYF. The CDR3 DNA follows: TGCGCCAGCAGCCAAGATTTCGAGGCGCAGTATTTT.

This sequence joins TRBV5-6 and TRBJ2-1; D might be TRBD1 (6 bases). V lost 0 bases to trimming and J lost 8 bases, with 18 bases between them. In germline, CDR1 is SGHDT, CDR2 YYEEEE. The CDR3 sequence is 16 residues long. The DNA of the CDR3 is TGTGCCAGCAGCTTGGGCCCGGGGCCAGGGGTCCATGAGCAGTTCTTC. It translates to CASSLGPGPGVHEQFF.

The CDR3 reads CASSGTGGGTEAFF. DNA of the CDR3: TGCGCCAGCAGCGGGACAGGGGGCGGCACTGAAGCTTTCTTT. J is TRBJ1-1 and V is TRBV5-1; 12 bases agree with TRBD1. This CDR3 comprises 14 residues. Germline trimming cut 4 bases from V and 4 bases from J; bases unmatched to any gene: 2. Per germline, CDR1 SGHRS and CDR2 YFSETQ.